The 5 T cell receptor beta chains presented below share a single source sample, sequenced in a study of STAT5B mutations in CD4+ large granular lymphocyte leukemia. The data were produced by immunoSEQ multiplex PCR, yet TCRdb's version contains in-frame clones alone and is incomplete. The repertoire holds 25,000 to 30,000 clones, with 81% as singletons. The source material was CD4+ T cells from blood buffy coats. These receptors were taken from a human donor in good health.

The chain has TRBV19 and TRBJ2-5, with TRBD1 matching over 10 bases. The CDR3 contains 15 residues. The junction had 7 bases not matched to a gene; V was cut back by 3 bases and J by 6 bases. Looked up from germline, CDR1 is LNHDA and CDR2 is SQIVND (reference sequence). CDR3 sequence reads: CASSMTDRGGKTQYF. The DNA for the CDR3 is TGTGCCAGTAGTATGACGGACAGGGGGGGGAAGACCCAGTACTTC.

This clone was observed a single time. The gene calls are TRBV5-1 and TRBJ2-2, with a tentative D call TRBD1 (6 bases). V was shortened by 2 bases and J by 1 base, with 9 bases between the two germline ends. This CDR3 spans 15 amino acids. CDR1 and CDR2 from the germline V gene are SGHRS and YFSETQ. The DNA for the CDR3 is TGCGCCAGCAGCTTATTACAGGGGAACACCGGGGAGCTGTTTTTT. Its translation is CASSLLQGNTGELFF.

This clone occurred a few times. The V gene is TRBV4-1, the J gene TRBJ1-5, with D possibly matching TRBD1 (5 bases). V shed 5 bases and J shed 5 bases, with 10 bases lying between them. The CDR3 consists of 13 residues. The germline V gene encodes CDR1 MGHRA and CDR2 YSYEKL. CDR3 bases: TGCGCCAGCAGCACCGGGGCGGATCAGCCCCAGCATTTT. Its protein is CASSTGADQPQHF.

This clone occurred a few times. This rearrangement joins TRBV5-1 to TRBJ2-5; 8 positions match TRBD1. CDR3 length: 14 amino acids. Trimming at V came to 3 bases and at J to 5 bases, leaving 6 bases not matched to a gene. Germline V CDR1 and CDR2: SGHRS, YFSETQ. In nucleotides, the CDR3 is TGCGCCAGCAGCTCCCCGCAGGGGGCCGAGACCCAGTACTTC. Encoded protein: CASSSPQGAETQYF.

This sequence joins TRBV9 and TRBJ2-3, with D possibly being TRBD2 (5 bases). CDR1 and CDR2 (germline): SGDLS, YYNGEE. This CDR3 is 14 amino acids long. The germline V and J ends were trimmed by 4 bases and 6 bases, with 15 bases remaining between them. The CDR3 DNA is TGTGCCAGCAGCCCCGGGGTGATTGCGGATACGCAGTATTTT. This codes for CASSPGVIADTQYF.